A selection of T cell receptor beta chains follows, all from one sample in a study of cytomegalovirus exposure and HLA in healthy donors. Method: immunoSEQ multiplex PCR; TCRdb's copy keeps in-frame clones and lacks some. The data hold around 190,000 clones, with 65% to 85% observed a single time. Material for sequencing was PBMCs. Source of these receptors: a man aged 35-49 years in good health and CMV-seropositive. Each CDR3 is given with its conserved first and last residue. D genes are given only for firm matches. Clone size, where shown, is once, few, many, or a class for clones that have expanded.

CDR3 length	clone size	D gene	V gene	J gene	CDR3 protein	CDR3 DNA
14	-	-	TRBV5-1	TRBJ2-7	CASSVTVSSYEQYF	TGCGCCAGCAGCGTCACAGTGAGCTCCTACGAGCAGTACTTC
16	-	-	TRBV7-9	TRBJ1-2	CSSSGGSVQGDYGYTF	TGTTCCAGCAGCGGGGGCTCGGTCCAAGGGGACTATGGCTACACCTTC
16	-	TRBD1	TRBV15	TRBJ2-2	CATSRDQGARTGELFF	TGTGCCACCAGCAGAGACCAGGGGGCGAGGACCGGGGAGCTGTTTTTT
14	-	TRBD2	TRBV13	TRBJ2-1	CACELAGGRNEQFF	TGTGCCTGCGAATTAGCGGGAGGGCGCAATGAGCAGTTCTTC
13	-	TRBD1	TRBV6-5	TRBJ2-7	CASSSGQSYEQYF	TGTGCCAGCAGTTCGGGACAGTCCTACGAGCAGTACTTC
15	-	TRBD1	TRBV11-3	TRBJ2-5	CASSSGTGLHETQYF	TGTGCCAGCAGCTCAGGGACAGGGTTGCATGAGACCCAGTACTTC
15	-	TRBD1	TRBV5-6	TRBJ2-4	CASSLAGQDKNIQYF	TGTGCCAGCAGCTTGGCGGGACAGGACAAAAACATTCAGTACTTC
15	-	TRBD1	TRBV28	TRBJ2-7	CASSPPGQGSYEQYF	TGTGCCAGCAGTCCACCGGGACAGGGCTCCTACGAGCAGTACTTC
11	-	-	TRBV20-1	TRBJ1-1	CSGDKNTEAFF	TGCAGTGGGGACAAGAACACTGAAGCTTTCTTT
13	-	-	TRBV7-2	TRBJ2-1	CATTEAGANEQFF	TGTGCCACTACTGAAGCGGGTGCCAATGAGCAGTTCTTC
17	few	-	TRBV27	TRBJ2-3	CASSQQTGSLLEDTQYF	TGTGCCAGCAGTCAACAAACGGGGAGTCTGCTGGAAGATACGCAGTATTTT
11	-	-	TRBV28	TRBJ2-3	CASSSIGTQYF	TGTGCCAGCAGTTCTATCGGTACGCAGTATTTT
13	-	-	TRBV10-1	TRBJ1-2	CASSDRLNYGYTF	TGCGCCAGCAGTGACAGATTAAACTATGGCTACACCTTC
12	-	-	TRBV11-2	TRBJ2-1	CASSFFGGEQFF	TGTGCCAGCAGCTTTTTTGGAGGTGAGCAGTTCTTC
12	-	-	TRBV15	TRBJ2-7	CATSRVAGEQYF	TGTGCCACCAGCAGAGTTGCGGGTGAGCAGTACTTC
11	-	-	TRBV6-5	TRBJ2-7	CASSEPYEQYF	TGTGCCAGCAGTGAGCCTTACGAGCAGTACTTC
11	few	-	TRBV4-1	TRBJ1-2	CAVSGGVGYTF	TGCGCCGTTAGCGGAGGGGTCGGCTACACCTTC
19	-	TRBD1	TRBV19	TRBJ2-1	CASSILTGSGQPSYNEQFF	TGTGCCAGTAGTATACTGACCGGATCGGGACAGCCTTCCTACAATGAGCAGTTCTTC
14	-	-	TRBV5-1	TRBJ2-5	CASSLRDSQETQYF	TGCGCCAGCAGCTTGAGGGACTCCCAAGAGACCCAGTACTTC
15	-	TRBD2	TRBV5-1	TRBJ2-7	CASSEGLAGGREQYF	TGCGCCAGCAGCGAGGGACTAGCGGGAGGGAGGGAGCAGTACTTC
12	-	-	TRBV7-2	TRBJ1-1	CASSSTYTEAFF	TGTGCCAGCAGCTCAACTTACACTGAAGCTTTCTTT
20	few	-	TRBV21-1	TRBJ2-1	CASSKYCRVIGTSFCNEQFF	TGTGCCAGCAGCAAATATTGTCGAGTCATCGGGACTAGCTTTTGCAATGAGCAGTTCTTC
16	-	-	TRBV7-2	TRBJ2-1	CASSPRGWGSYNEQFF	TGTGCCAGCAGCCCTAGGGGGTGGGGCTCCTACAATGAGCAGTTCTTC
18	-	TRBD2	TRBV18	TRBJ2-3	CASSPLRGTSGTTDTQYF	TGTGCCAGCTCACCACTCCGGGGGACTAGCGGGACTACAGATACGCAGTATTTT
11	-	-	TRBV14	TRBJ1-1	CASSQGGQAFF	TGTGCCAGCAGCCAAGGAGGCCAAGCTTTCTTT
12	once	-	TRBV2	TRBJ2-3	CASGGSTDTQYF	TGTGCCAGCGGGGGGAGCACAGATACGCAGTATTTT
13	-	-	TRBV7-8	TRBJ1-3	CASRESSGNTIYF	TGTGCCAGCAGGGAGAGCTCTGGAAACACCATATATTTT
13	-	TRBD1	TRBV13	TRBJ1-1	CASSLDRDTEAFF	TGTGCCAGCAGCTTGGACAGGGACACTGAAGCTTTCTTT
16	-	-	TRBV15	TRBJ1-1	CATSRDLVVRNTEAFF	TGTGCCACCAGCAGAGATCTGGTAGTGAGGAACACTGAAGCTTTCTTT
15	-	TRBD1	TRBV5-5	TRBJ1-5	CASSRRDRVDQPQHF	TGTGCCAGCAGCCGCCGGGACAGGGTCGACCAGCCCCAGCATTTT
12	-	-	TRBV7-2	TRBJ1-5	CASSLALWPQHF	TGTGCCAGCAGCTTAGCCTTGTGGCCCCAGCATTTT
11	-	-	TRBV28	TRBJ2-5	CACGNQETQYF	TGTGCCTGCGGCAACCAAGAGACCCAGTACTTC
15	few	TRBD2	TRBV19	TRBJ2-3	CASSIGPQRGDTQYF	TGTGCCAGTAGTATCGGCCCCCAGCGGGGAGATACGCAGTATTTT
16	-	TRBD1	TRBV6-6	TRBJ2-1	CASIGSGGGSYNEQFF	TGTGCCAGCATCGGCTCAGGGGGCGGCTCCTACAATGAGCAGTTCTTC
17	-	TRBD2	TRBV7-8	TRBJ2-7	CASSSGLAGGVRYEQYF	TGTGCCAGCAGCTCCGGACTAGCGGGAGGGGTTAGGTACGAGCAGTACTTC
13	once	TRBD1	TRBV7-2	TRBJ1-5	CASSLYGQGPQHF	TGTGCCAGCAGCTTATACGGACAGGGCCCACAGCATTTT
12	-	-	TRBV29-1	TRBJ2-1	CSVEFTTNEQFF	TGCAGCGTTGAATTCACTACTAATGAGCAGTTCTTC
13	-	-	TRBV7-2	TRBJ2-4	CASSLAGTSPRYF	TGTGCCAGCAGCTTAGCAGGGACTTCGCCTCGGTACTTC